This entry features one T cell receptor beta chain sequence. CDR1 and CDR2 from the germline V gene are SGHTA and FQGTGA. Trimming cost V 6 bases and J 0 bases, with 12 bases left between them. The CDR3 runs 14 residues. The sample comes from a study of blood T cell repertoires in COVID-19. Study at large: Sources were T cells, B-cell-depleted T cells, or PBMCs; the material itself was cDNA or gDNA.

Measured with immunoSEQ multiplex PCR; TCRdb has only the in-frame clones, and not every one. The sample has some 93,000 clones, roughly four fifths seen once. The rearrangement uses TRBV7-3 and TRBJ2-7; tentatively, D is TRBD1 (6 bases). This clonotype was obtained from a man aged 65 to 85 with acute or convalescent COVID-19. The sequencing sample was made of peripheral blood. CDR3 region: CASSSGVGSYEQYF. The DNA of the CDR3 is TGTGCCAGCAGTTCAGGGGTCGGCTCCTACGAGCAGTACTTC. Full variable domain (remainder filled in from reference TRBV7-3 and TRBJ2-7): GAGVSQTPSNKVTEKGKYVELRCDPISGHTALYWYRQSLGQGPEFLIYFQGTGAADDSGLPNDRFFAVRPEGSVSTLKIQRTERGDSAVYLCASSSGVGSYEQYFGPGTRLTVT.